The 10 T cell receptor beta chains listed next were all sequenced from one sample in a study of CD8+ T cells in alopecia areata. cDNA serving as the sequencing template came from extracted, reverse transcribed RNA. Sequenced by immunoSEQ multiplex PCR; TCRdb stores in-frame clones only, minus some. The sample lists a few hundred thousand clones, approximately 72% occurring once. Treatment defined: oral pan-JAK inhibitor, 5-10 mg twice daily. The sequenced sample was CD4+ T cells sorted from blood, obtained between weeks 43 and 45, from a patient treated with tofacitinib. Source of these receptors: a human donor with alopecia areata.

The rearrangement uses TRBV30 and TRBJ2-5; TRBD2 aligns across 11 bases. Unmatched junction bases numbered 2, after V lost 1 base and J lost 1 base. The CDR3 totals 15 residues. Per germline, CDR1 GTSNPN and CDR2 SVGIG (reference sequence). The CDR3 sequence is CAWSALAGAQETQYF. Written as DNA, the CDR3 is TGTGCCTGGAGTGCACTAGCGGGGGCCCAAGAGACCCAGTACTTC.

V usage is TRBV4-1 and J usage is TRBJ2-1, with D hard to call. The CDR3 is made up of 12 amino acids. Per germline, CDR1 MGHRA and CDR2 YSYEKL. Between the trimmed V and J ends, which lost 1 base and 10 bases, there was a span of 8 bases. CDR3 amino acids: CASSQASGEQFF. The CDR3 nucleotides are TGCGCCAGCAGCCAAGCATCTGGAGAGCAGTTCTTC.

The gene calls are TRBV30 and TRBJ1-5, with 7 bases that match TRBD1. J lost 0 bases, V lost 1 base, and 3 bases had no gene match. This CDR3 comprises 15 residues. Germline V gives CDR1 GTSNPN, CDR2 SVGIG (reference sequence). This chain's CDR3 is CAWSGGQSSNQPQHF. The CDR3 bases are TGTGCCTGGAGTGGGGGACAGTCTAGCAATCAGCCCCAGCATTTT.

This clone has a handful of counts. The same CDR3 can be traced to other DNA sequences in this sample. The chain couples TRBV2 to TRBJ2-3; D unclear. The CDR3 loop spans 13 amino acids. V was cut by 4 bases and J by 1 base, with 6 bases left in between. Germline assignment: CDR1 SNHLY and CDR2 FYNNEI. CDR3 region: CASSGQRTDTQYF. CDR3 bases: TGTGCCAGCAGTGGTCAGCGCACAGATACGCAGTATTTT.

This clone was detected only a few times. The chain uses TRBV23-1 and TRBJ1-1; D is possibly TRBD1 (5 bases). TRBV23-1 is placed among ORFs of uncertain function. Trimming cost V 2 bases and J 0 bases, with 25 bases left between them. CDR3 size: 20 residues. The CDR3 region is CASSQKSGARVETMNTEAFF. The CDR3 DNA reads as TGCGCCAGCAGTCAAAAATCCGGGGCCAGGGTGGAGACTATGAACACTGAAGCTTTCTTT.

This clone was detected once. The rearrangement uses TRBV5-1 and TRBJ2-1; D may be TRBD2 (5 bases). Germline loops: CDR1 SGHRS, CDR2 YFSETQ. The CDR3 runs to 14 residues. The V end lost 1 base, the J end lost 5 bases, and 10 bases lay between the germline ends. The CDR3 DNA reads TGCGCCAGCAGCTTGATGACTACAAACAATGAGCAGTTCTTC. Translating it yields CASSLMTTNNEQFF. The full variable domain, its missing parts supplied by reference TRBV5-1 and TRBJ2-1, is KAGVTQTPRYLIKTRGQQVTLSCSPISGHRSVSWYQQTPGQGLQFLFEYFSETQRNKGNFPGRFSGRQFSNSRSEMNVSTLELGDSALYLCASSLMTTNNEQFFGPGTRLTVL.

CDR3: CSVEPPSGGANEQFF. Written as DNA, the CDR3 is TGCAGCGTTGAACCTCCTAGCGGGGGGGCCAATGAGCAGTTCTTC. The chain joins TRBV29-1 to TRBJ2-1; the match to TRBD2 covers 12 bases. The CDR3 is 15 residues long. With 2 bases clipped from V and 6 bases from J, the junction kept 5 bases outside the gene matches. CDR1 is SQVTM, CDR2 ANQGSEA, per germline.

The genes are TRBV4-3 and TRBJ2-7; tentatively, D is TRBD1 (6 bases). CDR1 LGHNA and CDR2 YSLEER come from the germline V gene. CDR3 length: 15 residues. V shed 1 base and J shed 4 bases, with 14 bases lying between them. Here the CDR3 reads CASSQVQGPMYEQYF. The DNA of the CDR3 is TGCGCCAGCAGCCAAGTACAGGGCCCTATGTACGAGCAGTACTTC.

This clone came up a few times. The gene calls are TRBV5-1 and TRBJ2-1; possibly TRBD1 or TRBD2 for D (6 bases each). The V and J ends lost 4 bases and 0 bases respectively, with 11 bases between them. The CDR3 contains 15 residues. The germline V gene has CDR1 SGHRS and CDR2 YFSETQ. The CDR3 coding sequence is TGCGCCAGCAGCACGGGGGCCTTCTCCTACAATGAGCAGTTCTTC. This codes for CASSTGAFSYNEQFF. The entire variable domain, with the rest obtained from reference TRBV5-1 and TRBJ2-1, is as follows: KAGVTQTPRYLIKTRGQQVTLSCSPISGHRSVSWYQQTPGQGLQFLFEYFSETQRNKGNFPGRFSGRQFSNSRSEMNVSTLELGDSALYLCASSTGAFSYNEQFFGPGTRLTVL.

This chain links TRBV29-1 with TRBJ1-1, with D unclear. Trimming cost V 5 bases and J 3 bases, with 10 bases left between them. Looked up from germline, CDR1 is SQVTM and CDR2 is ANQGSEA. The CDR3 has 12 amino acids. CDR3 residues: CSVSGRYTEAFF. Here the CDR3 DNA reads TGCAGCGTTTCTGGTCGATACACTGAAGCTTTCTTT.